The 12 T cell receptor beta chains below all came from one sample that was sequenced in a study of PD-L1 blockade in urothelial cancer. Sequencing was performed with immunoSEQ multiplex PCR; in TCRdb, only in-frame clones are kept and a portion is missing. The sample holds about 470 clones, around 36% seen once. Sequenced here: tumor tissue, sampled before atezolizumab (anti-PD-L1) treatment. The receptors were gathered from a man in his 60s with urothelial cancer.

This clone was counted a few times. This chain connects TRBV7-8 to TRBJ1-3, with a tentative D call TRBD1 (6 bases). The CDR3 consists of 15 residues. Germline CDR1 and CDR2: SGHVS and FQNEAQ. V lost 3 bases to trimming and J lost 3 bases, with 12 bases between them. In DNA form, the CDR3 reads TGTGCCAGCAGCTTGCAGGGGATGGTTGGAAACACCATATATTTT. This encodes CASSLQGMVGNTIYF.

V and J are TRBV29-1 and TRBJ2-7; maybe TRBD1 (7 bases). The CDR3 extends over 13 amino acids. V shed 6 bases and J shed 10 bases, with 22 bases lying between them. Per the germline V gene, CDR1 is SQVTM and CDR2 is ANQGSEA. The CDR3 spells CSVHMGDSGHQYF. For the CDR3, the DNA is TGCAGCGTCCACATGGGGGACAGCGGGCACCAGTACTTC.

This clone is large by share. The chain uses TRBV6-8 and TRBJ1-6, with D hard to call. The CDR3 is 12 amino acids. Germline assignment: CDR1 MNHGY and CDR2 SAAAGT. V gave up 6 bases and J gave up 12 bases, with 12 bases separating them. The CDR3 loop reads CASRDPNGPLHF. DNA of the CDR3: TGTGCCAGCAGGGACCCCAACGGACCCCTCCACTTT.

This chain's CDR3 is CAWSLVSYEQYF. The CDR3 coding sequence is TGTGCCTGGAGTCTCGTTTCCTACGAGCAGTACTTC. The chain recombines TRBV30 with TRBJ2-7; no reliable D call. The CDR3 consists of 12 residues. Trimming took off 2 bases at V and 1 base at J, with 6 bases between the two ends. CDR1 is GTSNPN, CDR2 SVGIG, per germline (reference sequence).

By share, this clone ranks as large. J is TRBJ2-3 and V is TRBV11-3; D not resolved. In germline, CDR1 is SGHNT, CDR2 YENEEA. The length of the CDR3 is 14 residues. V lost 0 bases, J lost 5 bases, and 9 bases lay in between. The CDR3 sequence is CASSLDLSLDTQYF. The CDR3 DNA reads as TGTGCCAGCAGCTTAGACCTTAGTCTAGATACGCAGTATTTT.

V is TRBV14 and J is TRBJ2-1; TRBD1 matches at 7 bases. J was trimmed by 0 bases and V by 0 bases; bases with no gene match: 14. CDR3 length equals 20 residues. CDR1 SGHDN and CDR2 FVKESK come from the germline V gene. This CDR3 reads CASSQERGPLTSSSYNEQFF. The DNA of the CDR3 is TGTGCCAGCAGCCAAGAGAGGGGGCCCCTCACCTCGAGCTCCTACAATGAGCAGTTCTTC. Looking up the rest from reference TRBV14 and TRBJ2-1 gives the full variable domain: EAGVTQFPSHSVIEKGQTVTLRCDPISGHDNLYWYRRVMGKEIKFLLHFVKESKQDESGMPNNRFLAERTGGTYSTLKVQPAELEDSGVYFCASSQERGPLTSSSYNEQFFGPGTRLTVL.

CDR3 bases: TGTGCCAGCACTAAAGGCGAGGTGGCCCTTAGCGAGCAGTACTTC. It encodes CASTKGEVALSEQYF. The chain uses TRBV9 and TRBJ2-7; D is uncertain. The CDR3 runs to 15 residues. Per germline, CDR1 SGDLS and CDR2 YYNGEE. V shed 6 bases and J shed 6 bases, with 22 bases lying between them.

In nucleotides, the CDR3 is TGTGCCAGTAGCACGATTCAGGGCACAGATACGCAGTATTTT. Protein: CASSTIQGTDTQYF. V gene TRBV19 combines with J gene TRBJ2-3; D gene unclear. The CDR3 extends over 14 amino acids. Germline loops: CDR1 LNHDA, CDR2 SQIVND (reference sequence). V lost 6 bases and J lost 1, with 11 bases in between.

The chain carries TRBV12-1 and TRBJ1-1; TRBD1 is the table's D call and was not checked against the DNA. TRBV12-1 is a pseudogene. This CDR3 has 15 amino acids. CDR3 coding DNA: TGTGCCAGCAGCGTACAGTCGACAGGGATCACTGAAGCTTTCTTT. This translates into CASSVQSTGITEAFF.

The V gene is TRBV19, the J gene TRBJ2-2; D is perhaps TRBD2 (7 bases). CDR3 size: 15 residues. V lost 3 bases and J lost 4, with 12 bases in between. Germline CDR1 LNHDA, CDR2 SQIVND (reference sequence). The CDR3 reads CASSIGGATTGELFF. The DNA of the CDR3 is TGTGCCAGTAGTATTGGGGGGGCGACCACCGGGGAGCTGTTTTTT. Based on the CDR3 plus reference TRBV19 and TRBJ2-2, the full variable domain is DGGITQSPKYLFRKEGQNVTLSCEQNLNHDAMYWYRQDPGQGLRLIYYSQIVNDFQKGDIAEGYSVSREKKESFPLTVTSAQKNPTAFYLCASSIGGATTGELFFGEGSRLTVL.

This chain joins TRBV10-2 and TRBJ1-1; TRBD1 is a possible D gene (5 bases). The V gene lost 6 bases and the J gene lost 8 bases, with 16 bases spanning the gap. CDR3 length: 13 amino acids. Germline-derived CDR1 and CDR2 are WSHSY and SAAADI. CDR3 residues: CASRRDGRGEAFF. CDR3 bases: TGCGCCAGCAGGAGGGATGGTAGGGGCGAAGCTTTCTTT.

This clone rates as hyperexpanded. The gene calls are TRBV6-8 and TRBJ2-3; 12 bases agree with TRBD2. CDR1 is MNHGY and CDR2 is SAAAGT in the germline V gene. The CDR3 contains 15 residues. The J segment lost 7 bases and the V segment lost 6 bases, leaving 8 bases of the junction unmatched. Here the CDR3 DNA reads TGTGCCAGCAGCAAACTAGCGGGGGGAGGATATACGCAGTATTTT. It translates to CASSKLAGGGYTQYF.